This record covers a single TCR beta chain. Its target is not known. CDR3 length equals 16 residues. CDR1 is SGHNT, CDR2 YENEEA, per germline. Trimming cost V 1 base and J 8 bases, with 18 bases left between them. The sample belongs to a study of cytomegalovirus exposure and HLA in healthy donors. Study observations and caveats: Some TCR beta chains (around 160 of them) were listed as cytomegalovirus-associated. Fewer N-insertions (relative to the roughly 660-donor mean) were reportedly seen in an Asian-associated ancestry cluster in a later analysis. TCR beta sequences reportedly predicted most subjects' HLA-A and HLA-B alleles accurately. For most TCR sequences rarity was the rule, although some public TCRs occurred in many donors.

13 Jbeta primers and 60 Vbeta primers were used for the PCR. Only in-frame clones appear in the TCRdb table, and some are missing; sequencing was by immunoSEQ multiplex PCR. This sample has some 91,000 clones, with 55% to 65% found just once. This sequence originates from a human donor in good health. What was sequenced was PBMCs. The chain carries TRBV11-3 and TRBJ2-1, with D perhaps matching TRBD2 (5 bases). The CDR3 DNA follows: TGTGCCAGCAGCTTAGCCTTGAGCCCGGGTAGCGATGAGCAGTTCTTC. This gives the protein CASSLALSPGSDEQFF.